The clone carrying this T cell receptor (beta chain) came up once. What it binds is unknown. Assay: immunoSEQ multiplex PCR; the TCRdb copy retains only in-frame clones and omits some. The sample shows about 75,000 clones, 87% of them seen only once. The CDR3 spans 17 residues. The ends were cut back, 3 bases at V and 1 base at J, with 16 bases in the middle. Germline values: CDR1 GTSNPN, CDR2 SVGIG (reference sequence). This sample is part of a study of OX40 agonist ivuxolimab in advanced cancers. Study context: Ivuxolimab is an agonistic anti-OX40 (CD134) antibody, and patients were treated with it. The dose-escalation cohort had hepatocellular carcinoma, melanoma, renal cell or head and neck cancer.

Points from the study as a whole: Several nonresponders also turned out to have low normalized T-cell clonal expansion. On average, a greater number of expanded clones characterised CD8+ T cells relative to CD4+.

Sequencing used CD4+ or CD8+ T cells sorted from blood, obtained in a trial of the OX40 agonist ivuxolimab. This chain uses TRBV30 with TRBJ2-6, with D perhaps TRBD2 (6 bases). The origin of this receptor is an adult with an advanced solid tumor such as melanoma, head and neck, liver or kidney cancer. CDR3 in amino acids: CAWRRGRSKSGANVLTF. The CDR3 DNA sequence: TGTGCCTGGAGGAGAGGGAGGAGTAAATCTGGGGCCAACGTCCTGACTTTC.